This T cell receptor beta chain was identified during a study of blood T cell repertoires in COVID-19. Study overall: Samples taken during acute and convalescent COVID-19 were collected in the United States, Italy and Spain.

Source study methods: Amplification of reference gene primers provided the estimated nucleated cell counts. Clones were sequenced by immunoSEQ multiplex PCR, and TCRdb holds only the in-frame ones, with some missing. V and J calls and clone size are those listed in that table; D and trimming were worked out from the DNA. This sample has 70,000 to 90,000 clones; 78% occur once, and the top ten carry approximately 15%. The CDR3 covers 13 residues. The V gene's germline CDR1 is MNHEY and CDR2 SMNVEV (reference sequence). The V segment lost 3 bases and the J segment 6 bases; nucleotides outside the gene matches: 2.

Sequencing was performed on peripheral blood. The chain uses TRBV27 and TRBJ1-1; 9 nucleotides match TRBD1. This TCR derives from a human donor in a cohort sampled during active COVID-19. DNA of the CDR3: TGTGCCAGCAGTTTTACAGGGGGCCCTGAAGCTTTCTTT. It specifies CASSFTGGPEAFF.